The sequence of this T cell receptor beta chain was determined in a study of breast tumors, draining lymph nodes, adjacent tissues. Study-wide results and caveats: Compared with basal-like, luminal-like tumors shared significantly more repertoire with nontumor tissue. Tumor repertoires ranked between lymph nodes and nontumor tissue in diversity, with V and J gene preferences.

This clonotype appeared many times. The antigen is not known. The CDR3 spans 15 residues. V shed 1 base and J shed 0 bases, with 7 bases lying between them. Germline V gives CDR1 SGHTA, CDR2 FQGNSA. TCRdb reprocessed the multiplex PCR reads via MiXCR and lists one record per CDR3 protein. The sample carries 15,000 to 17,000 distinct CDR3 sequences, less than 65% recorded once. What was sequenced was tumor-adjacent breast tissue. The chain employs TRBV7-2 and TRBJ2-1; D not resolved. The origin of this receptor is a female donor with breast cancer. Some clones in this sample may be carry-over from other donors' samples. CDR3 residues: CASSLELSSYNEQFF. DNA for the CDR3: TGTGCCAGCAGCTTAGAACTCAGCTCCTACAATGAGCAGTTCTTC.